Sequencing of this TCR beta chain was carried out in a study of blood T cells in healthy people across ages. This clonotype appeared a few times. This could be a read error, since a much larger clone is one nucleotide away. For the second PCR, which ran for 7 to 11 cycles, a sample-barcoded 5' primer and a J-beta primer mix were used. MiXCR, applied by TCRdb to the 5' RACE reads, yields one record per CDR3 protein. The profile shows hundreds of thousands of distinct CDR3 sequences, around 32% of them singletons. The V and J ends lost 8 bases and 7 bases respectively, with 21 bases between them. Germline CDR1 is SEHNR and CDR2 is FQNEAQ (reference sequence). The CDR3 is 14 residues long.

The origin of this receptor is a woman of 80 years or more in good health. The chain is built from TRBV7-9 and TRBJ2-7; the D gene could be TRBD1 or TRBD2 (5 bases each). Material: blood. CDR3: CASSFGAKMDEQYF. The CDR3 DNA reads TGTGCCAGCTCCTTCGGGGCCAAGATGGATGAGCAGTACTTC.